The rows below give T cell receptor beta chains drawn from one sample of a study of blood T cell repertoires in COVID-19. This table comes from immunoSEQ multiplex PCR, and its TCRdb copy is limited to in-frame clones, with some not included. The sample has about 270,000 clones; 80% to 90% are singletons. The source material was PBMCs or T cells enriched from blood (not recorded which). These TCRs come from a woman in her 30s with acute COVID-19. Both conserved end residues are part of each CDR3. D genes are given only for firm matches. Clone size, where shown, is once, few, many, or a class for clones that have expanded.

J gene,clone size,V gene,D gene,CDR3 protein,CDR3 DNA
TRBJ1-2,few,TRBV29-1,.,CSVGAGGNYGYTF,TGCAGCGTCGGGGCGGGGGGCAACTATGGCTACACCTTC
TRBJ1-1,.,TRBV28,.,CASSLYQSLNTEAFF,TGTGCCAGCAGTTTATATCAGTCCCTGAACACTGAAGCTTTCTTT
TRBJ1-5,.,TRBV2,.,CASSESWPGRNQPQHF,TGTGCCAGCAGTGAAAGTTGGCCAGGCAGAAATCAGCCCCAGCATTTT
TRBJ1-2,.,TRBV19,.,CASSIISAGALSLHGYTF,TGTGCCAGTAGTATAATCTCGGCAGGGGCGCTCTCCCTCCATGGCTACACCTTC
TRBJ1-2,.,TRBV29-1,.,CSTHGGGLYGYTF,TGCAGCACCCACGGGGGGGGTCTCTATGGCTACACCTTC
TRBJ2-1,.,TRBV7-9,.,CASSLDNNEQFF,TGTGCCAGCAGCCTGGACAACAATGAGCAGTTCTTC
TRBJ1-2,once,TRBV19,.,CASRAGAGGYTF,TGTGCCAGTAGAGCGGGGGCGGGAGGCTACACCTTC
TRBJ1-3,.,TRBV7-9,.,CASSLMSSGNTIYF,TGTGCCAGCAGCCTAATGAGCTCTGGAAACACCATATATTTT
TRBJ2-2,.,TRBV10-3,TRBD2,CAISASTSGRVRDTGELFF,TGTGCCATCAGTGCATCCACTAGCGGGAGGGTCCGCGACACCGGGGAGCTGTTTTTT
TRBJ1-4,once,TRBV7-8,.,CASSTWVGVVEKLFF,TGTGCCAGCAGCACCTGGGTCGGAGTTGTTGAAAAACTGTTTTTT
TRBJ1-1,.,TRBV28,.,CASSFRSISGEAFF,TGTGCCAGCAGTTTTAGGTCGATTAGCGGTGAAGCTTTCTTT
TRBJ2-1,.,TRBV2,.,CASSGGTGGGEQFF,TGTGCCAGCAGTGGTGGGACTGGCGGCGGTGAGCAGTTCTTC
TRBJ1-1,.,TRBV6-6,.,CASTLTGVNTEAFF,TGTGCCAGCACCCTTACAGGAGTCAACACTGAAGCTTTCTTT
TRBJ2-7,.,TRBV6-2/TRBV6-3,.,CASSDQGPVYEQYF,TGTGCCAGCAGCGACCAGGGGCCGGTCTACGAGCAGTACTTC
TRBJ2-7,.,TRBV5-1,.,CATPIAVADIYEQYF,TGCGCCACACCGATCGCGGTAGCGGATATCTACGAGCAGTACTTC
TRBJ2-7,few,TRBV13,TRBD2,CASSLARTSGNHEQYF,TGTGCCAGCAGCTTAGCGAGGACTAGCGGGAACCACGAGCAGTACTTC
TRBJ1-1,once,TRBV9,.,CASSSYTGMSTEAFF,TGTGCCAGCAGCTCTTATACAGGGATGTCCACTGAAGCTTTCTTT
TRBJ1-5,.,TRBV4-1,TRBD1,CASSQERGRRDNQPQHF,TGCGCCAGCAGCCAAGAAAGGGGGCGCAGGGACAATCAGCCCCAGCATTTT
TRBJ1-1,.,TRBV4-3,.,CASSHNPGQNTEAFF,TGCGCCAGCAGCCACAATCCAGGACAGAACACTGAAGCTTTCTTT
TRBJ1-1,once,TRBV19,.,CASSIVGALGTEAFF,TGTGCCAGTAGTATAGTAGGGGCCTTGGGCACTGAAGCTTTCTTT
TRBJ2-7,once,TRBV28,.,CASSSAGTPSYEQYF,TGTGCCAGCAGTTCCGCAGGGACTCCCTCCTACGAGCAGTACTTC
TRBJ2-7,.,TRBV12-3/TRBV12-4,.,CASTLVGAYEQYF,TGTGCCAGCACCCTGGTCGGGGCCTACGAGCAGTACTTC
TRBJ1-1,.,TRBV5-4,.,CASSPGGSGYTEAFF,TGTGCCAGCAGCCCGGGAGGGAGTGGGTACACTGAAGCTTTCTTT
TRBJ1-2,.,TRBV7-2,TRBD1,CASSLEGTGPYGYTF,TGTGCCAGCAGCTTAGAGGGGACAGGGCCCTATGGCTACACCTTC
TRBJ2-2,.,TRBV4-3,TRBD2,CASSHQREFTGELFF,TGCGCCAGCAGCCACCAGCGGGAGTTCACCGGGGAGCTGTTTTTT
TRBJ1-1,.,TRBV18,.,CASSPLGGVMNTEAFF,TGTGCCAGCTCACCACTAGGGGGAGTAATGAACACTGAAGCTTTCTTT
TRBJ2-1,.,TRBV6-5,.,CASSPRDWNNEQFF,TGTGCCAGCAGTCCCCGGGACTGGAACAATGAGCAGTTCTTC
TRBJ2-1,.,TRBV4-3,.,CASSLQVASSYNEQFF,TGCGCCAGCAGCCTCCAAGTCGCGAGCTCCTACAATGAGCAGTTCTTC
TRBJ2-6,.,TRBV9,.,CASSVMASGANVLTF,TGTGCCAGCAGCGTAATGGCCTCTGGGGCCAACGTCCTGACTTTC
TRBJ1-3,.,TRBV28,.,CASTRLEGISGNTIYF,TGTGCCAGCACCAGACTGGAGGGGATCTCTGGAAACACCATATATTTT
TRBJ1-1,.,TRBV13,.,CASRRNTEAFF,TGTGCCAGCAGGCGGAACACTGAAGCTTTCTTT
TRBJ1-6,.,TRBV3-1/TRBV3-2,TRBD1,CASSPTGGYSPLHF,TGTGCCAGCAGCCCCACAGGGGGCTATTCACCCCTCCACTTT
TRBJ1-5,.,TRBV19,.,CASSTADSYSNQPQHF,TGTGCCAGTAGTACAGCAGACAGTTATAGCAATCAGCCCCAGCATTTT
TRBJ2-3,once,TRBV4-1,TRBD2,CASSHVIAGTQYF,TGCGCCAGCAGCCACGTAATAGCGGGTACGCAGTATTTT
TRBJ1-1,few,TRBV5-1,TRBD1,CASSGTGENTEAFF,TGCGCCAGCAGCGGAACAGGGGAGAACACTGAAGCTTTCTTT
TRBJ2-7,.,TRBV5-8,TRBD2,CASSEILAGGVSEQYF,TGTGCCAGCAGCGAGATTCTAGCGGGAGGTGTTAGCGAGCAGTACTTC
TRBJ2-7,.,TRBV10-3,TRBD2,CAISESGGSAYEQYF,TGTGCCATCAGTGAGTCTGGCGGGAGCGCCTACGAGCAGTACTTC
TRBJ2-7,.,TRBV7-8,.,CASRPWAGSGSEQYF,TGTGCCAGCAGACCCTGGGCGGGATCTGGGAGCGAGCAGTACTTC
TRBJ1-2,.,TRBV19,.,CASSILAVDYGYTF,TGTGCCAGTAGTATATTAGCGGTGGACTATGGCTACACCTTC
TRBJ2-2,once,TRBV7-2,TRBD2,CASSSGLADETVGELFF,TGTGCCAGCAGCTCGGGACTAGCGGACGAGACTGTCGGGGAGCTGTTTTTT
TRBJ1-3,.,TRBV2,.,CASSSGEAGNTIYF,TGTGCCAGCAGTTCGGGGGAGGCTGGAAACACCATATATTTT
TRBJ2-5,few,TRBV7-9,.,CASSPSGNQETQYF,TGTGCCAGCAGCCCCTCGGGTAACCAAGAGACCCAGTACTTC
TRBJ2-5,.,TRBV6-5,.,CASRFFRTQETQYF,TGTGCCAGCCGCTTTTTTCGGACACAAGAGACCCAGTACTTC